A selection of T cell receptor beta chains follows, all from one sample in a study of control samples from healthy donors and cancer patients. Repertoires were generated with immunoSEQ multiplex PCR, while TCRdb's copy carries only in-frame clones and drops some. This sample yields around 110,000 clones, of which 85% to 90% are seen a single time; 2% to 2.5% belongs to the top ten. Material: blood. The receptors were gathered from a woman aged 65 to 85 in good health. The CDR3 runs from the conserved cysteine through the conserved F or W. A D gene is named only where the DNA matches it firmly. Rows give clone size only sometimes, using once, few, many, or a class for an expanded clone.

v_call: TRBV10-3; clone_size: -; d_call: TRBD2; j_call: TRBJ2-1; cdr3_nt: TGTGCCATCAGTGCAAGACTAGCGGGGGCCTCCAACAATGAGCAGTTCTTC; cdr3_aa: CAISARLAGASNNEQFF
v_call: TRBV13; clone_size: -; d_call: -; j_call: TRBJ1-2; cdr3_nt: TGTGCCAGCAGCTTAAGTGGACGGCGGGGCTATGGCTACACCTTC; cdr3_aa: CASSLSGRRGYGYTF
v_call: TRBV7-8; clone_size: -; d_call: -; j_call: TRBJ2-5; cdr3_nt: TGTGCCAGCAGCTTATTACGTCAGGAGACCCAGTACTTC; cdr3_aa: CASSLLRQETQYF
v_call: TRBV7-3; clone_size: -; d_call: -; j_call: TRBJ1-2; cdr3_nt: TGTGCCAGCAGCTTGGGGGGCGGCTATGGCTACACCTTC; cdr3_aa: CASSLGGGYGYTF
v_call: TRBV6-5; clone_size: -; d_call: -; j_call: TRBJ2-3; cdr3_nt: TGTGCCAGCAGCCAAGGACTACTCACAGATACGCAGTATTTT; cdr3_aa: CASSQGLLTDTQYF
v_call: TRBV6-5; clone_size: -; d_call: -; j_call: TRBJ1-1; cdr3_nt: TGTGCCAGCAGCAGGGACGGAAGGAACACTGAAGCTTTCTTT; cdr3_aa: CASSRDGRNTEAFF
v_call: TRBV15; clone_size: -; d_call: -; j_call: TRBJ1-2; cdr3_nt: TGTGCCACCAGCGGACACATCCCCAGGGGAATGGGATATGGGGACTATGGCTACACCTTC; cdr3_aa: CATSGHIPRGMGYGDYGYTF
v_call: TRBV13; clone_size: -; d_call: TRBD1; j_call: TRBJ1-1; cdr3_nt: TGTGCCAGCAGCATCCTACAGGGGATGAACACTGAAGCTTTCTTT; cdr3_aa: CASSILQGMNTEAFF
v_call: TRBV5-1; clone_size: -; d_call: -; j_call: TRBJ2-3; cdr3_nt: TGCGCCAGCTCCGGAGGGCCCACAGATACGCAGTATTTT; cdr3_aa: CASSGGPTDTQYF
v_call: TRBV10-3; clone_size: -; d_call: -; j_call: TRBJ2-1; cdr3_nt: TGTGCCATCAGTGAACCCACTAACAATGAGCAGTTCTTC; cdr3_aa: CAISEPTNNEQFF
v_call: TRBV23-1; clone_size: -; d_call: TRBD1; j_call: TRBJ1-1; cdr3_nt: TGCGCCAGCAGTCAAATAAGACAGGGGATGAACACTGAAGCTTTCTTT; cdr3_aa: CASSQIRQGMNTEAFF
v_call: TRBV19; clone_size: -; d_call: -; j_call: TRBJ1-2; cdr3_nt: TGTGCCAGTAGTATCTTCAGGGACGCTGGCTACACCTTC; cdr3_aa: CASSIFRDAGYTF
v_call: TRBV3-1/TRBV3-2; clone_size: -; d_call: -; j_call: TRBJ2-7; cdr3_nt: TGTGCCAGCAGCCAAGGGTTACAGCCCTACGAGCAGTACTTC; cdr3_aa: CASSQGLQPYEQYF
v_call: TRBV18; clone_size: once; d_call: -; j_call: TRBJ1-5; cdr3_nt: TGTGCCAGCTCGCCCCCGGGACACCGCAATCAGCCCCAGCATTTT; cdr3_aa: CASSPPGHRNQPQHF
v_call: TRBV5-4; clone_size: -; d_call: -; j_call: TRBJ2-1; cdr3_nt: TGTGCCAGCAGCTTGGGGGGGCCGTCTCGGGTCAATGAGCAGTTCTTC; cdr3_aa: CASSLGGPSRVNEQFF
v_call: TRBV9; clone_size: once; d_call: TRBD2; j_call: TRBJ2-1; cdr3_nt: TGTGCCAGCAGCGCATCCGGGACTAGAAGGGAGCAGTTCTTC; cdr3_aa: CASSASGTRREQFF
v_call: TRBV5-4; clone_size: -; d_call: TRBD1; j_call: TRBJ1-2; cdr3_nt: TGTGCCAGCAGCCTGGCGTTAAGGGACAGGGACGGCTACACCTTC; cdr3_aa: CASSLALRDRDGYTF
v_call: TRBV5-1; clone_size: -; d_call: -; j_call: TRBJ1-3; cdr3_nt: TGCGCCAGCAGCTGGGGACCCCCTGGAGCTGGAAACACCATATATTTT; cdr3_aa: CASSWGPPGAGNTIYF
v_call: TRBV6-2/TRBV6-3; clone_size: -; d_call: -; j_call: TRBJ2-3; cdr3_nt: TGTGCCAGCAGTTATTCCGGGGAAGGCACAGATACGCAGTATTTT; cdr3_aa: CASSYSGEGTDTQYF
v_call: TRBV5-1; clone_size: -; d_call: TRBD1; j_call: TRBJ1-1; cdr3_nt: TGCGCCAGCAGCTCCCGACAGGGGAGCACTGAAGCTTTCTTT; cdr3_aa: CASSSRQGSTEAFF
v_call: TRBV11-3; clone_size: -; d_call: TRBD1; j_call: TRBJ2-2; cdr3_nt: TGTGCCAGCAGCTTAGTCGGACAGGGGTACACCGGGGAGCTGTTTTTT; cdr3_aa: CASSLVGQGYTGELFF
v_call: TRBV5-6; clone_size: once; d_call: TRBD1; j_call: TRBJ2-3; cdr3_nt: TGTGCCAGCAGCTTGGGGGACAGTGCCACTACGCAGTATTTT; cdr3_aa: CASSLGDSATTQYF
v_call: TRBV5-6; clone_size: -; d_call: -; j_call: TRBJ2-7; cdr3_nt: TGTGCCAGCAGCTTGGTCGCCGGGACTCTCCTCGACTACGAGCAGTACTTC; cdr3_aa: CASSLVAGTLLDYEQYF
v_call: TRBV9; clone_size: -; d_call: TRBD1; j_call: TRBJ1-6; cdr3_nt: TGTGCCAGCAGCTCACCGGGGACAGGGGGAATAAGCTCCTATAATTCACCCCTCCACTTT; cdr3_aa: CASSSPGTGGISSYNSPLHF
v_call: TRBV24-1; clone_size: -; d_call: -; j_call: TRBJ2-3; cdr3_nt: TGTGCCACCAGTCTTAGCCTAGACTCCGCAGATACGCAGTATTTT; cdr3_aa: CATSLSLDSADTQYF
v_call: TRBV7-2; clone_size: -; d_call: -; j_call: TRBJ2-4; cdr3_nt: TGTGCCAGCAGCCAGGGAGAGGTGGCCAAAAACATTCAGTACTTC; cdr3_aa: CASSQGEVAKNIQYF
v_call: TRBV7-2; clone_size: -; d_call: -; j_call: TRBJ2-1; cdr3_nt: TGTGCCAGCAGCTTGGAATCCGGGACTTTCTCCTACAATGAGCAGTTCTTC; cdr3_aa: CASSLESGTFSYNEQFF
v_call: TRBV28; clone_size: -; d_call: -; j_call: TRBJ2-7; cdr3_nt: TGTGCCACCCAGGGGGCGGGGGCCTTTCGTTACGAGCAGTACTTC; cdr3_aa: CATQGAGAFRYEQYF
v_call: TRBV5-8; clone_size: -; d_call: TRBD1; j_call: TRBJ1-2; cdr3_nt: TGTGCCAGTACAGGGGGTTACTATGGCTACACCTTC; cdr3_aa: CASTGGYYGYTF
v_call: TRBV11-3; clone_size: -; d_call: TRBD2; j_call: TRBJ2-5; cdr3_nt: TGTGCCAGCTCACGGGACTATCAAGAGACCCAGTACTTC; cdr3_aa: CASSRDYQETQYF
v_call: TRBV6-5; clone_size: once; d_call: -; j_call: TRBJ2-1; cdr3_nt: TGTGCCAGCAGTTACCAGGGAAAAGGCAATGAGCAGTTCTTC; cdr3_aa: CASSYQGKGNEQFF
v_call: TRBV19; clone_size: -; d_call: -; j_call: TRBJ1-2; cdr3_nt: TGTGCCAGTACTCTCATGGGGGGGCGGAGGGCAGATGGCTACACCTTC; cdr3_aa: CASTLMGGRRADGYTF
v_call: TRBV4-2; clone_size: -; d_call: -; j_call: TRBJ2-6; cdr3_nt: TGTGCCAGCAGCCAAACAGTAAGCTCTGGGGCCAACGTCCTGACTTTC; cdr3_aa: CASSQTVSSGANVLTF
v_call: TRBV19; clone_size: -; d_call: -; j_call: TRBJ1-3; cdr3_nt: TGTGCCAGTAGTACGGCATTTACGTCTGGAAACACCATATATTTT; cdr3_aa: CASSTAFTSGNTIYF
v_call: TRBV2; clone_size: -; d_call: -; j_call: TRBJ1-2; cdr3_nt: TGTGCCAGCAGTGACCAACAGGGCTACTATGGCTACACCTTC; cdr3_aa: CASSDQQGYYGYTF
v_call: TRBV5-1; clone_size: -; d_call: -; j_call: TRBJ1-1; cdr3_nt: TGCGCCAGCAGCTTGGGGGCAGACATGAACACTGAAGCTTTCTTT; cdr3_aa: CASSLGADMNTEAFF
v_call: TRBV5-4; clone_size: -; d_call: -; j_call: TRBJ2-1; cdr3_nt: TGTGCCAGCAGCTTGTGGCTAGCCAATGAGCAGTTCTTC; cdr3_aa: CASSLWLANEQFF
v_call: TRBV5-5; clone_size: -; d_call: TRBD2; j_call: TRBJ2-3; cdr3_nt: TGTGCCAGCAGACCCGGGACTAGCGCAGATACGCAGTATTTT; cdr3_aa: CASRPGTSADTQYF
v_call: TRBV11-2; clone_size: once; d_call: -; j_call: TRBJ1-3; cdr3_nt: TGTGCCAGCAGCAGGGGTAGGGATGGAAACACCATATATTTT; cdr3_aa: CASSRGRDGNTIYF
v_call: TRBV5-1; clone_size: -; d_call: -; j_call: TRBJ2-7; cdr3_nt: TGCGCCAGCAGCTCCGGGACGGTCTCCTACGAGCAGTACTTC; cdr3_aa: CASSSGTVSYEQYF
v_call: TRBV7-9; clone_size: -; d_call: -; j_call: TRBJ1-1; cdr3_nt: TGTGCCAGCAGTGGGGACCGGGAAGCTTTCTTT; cdr3_aa: CASSGDREAFF
v_call: TRBV29-1; clone_size: once; d_call: -; j_call: TRBJ2-5; cdr3_nt: TGCAGCGTTGACAGGGAGAGAGAGACCCAGTACTTC; cdr3_aa: CSVDRERETQYF
v_call: TRBV19; clone_size: -; d_call: -; j_call: TRBJ1-4; cdr3_nt: TGTGCCAAAATACCAAATGAAAAACTGTTTTTT; cdr3_aa: CAKIPNEKLFF
v_call: TRBV7-9; clone_size: -; d_call: -; j_call: TRBJ2-7; cdr3_nt: TGTGCCAGCAGCTCCGCAGCCTCCCCCGCCTACGAGCAGTACTTC; cdr3_aa: CASSSAASPAYEQYF
v_call: TRBV27; clone_size: -; d_call: -; j_call: TRBJ2-4; cdr3_nt: TGTGCCAGCAGTCTAGGGAGAGGAACATCAATAGCCAAAAACATTCAGTACTTC; cdr3_aa: CASSLGRGTSIAKNIQYF
v_call: TRBV7-2; clone_size: few; d_call: TRBD2; j_call: TRBJ2-5; cdr3_nt: TGTGCCAGCAGTTTTATAGCGGGGCAAGAGACCCAGTACTTC; cdr3_aa: CASSFIAGQETQYF
v_call: TRBV18; clone_size: -; d_call: -; j_call: TRBJ2-2; cdr3_nt: TGTGCCAGCTCACCAGGGGGAGACACCGGGGAGCTGTTTTTT; cdr3_aa: CASSPGGDTGELFF
v_call: TRBV19; clone_size: once; d_call: TRBD1; j_call: TRBJ1-1; cdr3_nt: TGTGCCAGTAGTCCTTGGACAGGGATGAACACTGAAGCTTTCTTT; cdr3_aa: CASSPWTGMNTEAFF